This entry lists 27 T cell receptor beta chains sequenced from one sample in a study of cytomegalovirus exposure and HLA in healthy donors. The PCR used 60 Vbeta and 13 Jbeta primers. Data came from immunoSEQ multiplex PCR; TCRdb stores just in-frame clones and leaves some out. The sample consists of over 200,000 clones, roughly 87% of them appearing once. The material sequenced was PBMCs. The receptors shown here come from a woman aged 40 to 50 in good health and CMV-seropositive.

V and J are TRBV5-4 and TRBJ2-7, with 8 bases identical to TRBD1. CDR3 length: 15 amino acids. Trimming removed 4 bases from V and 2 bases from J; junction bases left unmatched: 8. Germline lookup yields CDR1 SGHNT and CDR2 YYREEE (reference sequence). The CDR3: CASSLQGVSTYEQYF. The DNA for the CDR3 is TGTGCCAGCAGCCTACAGGGGGTTAGCACCTACGAGCAGTACTTC.

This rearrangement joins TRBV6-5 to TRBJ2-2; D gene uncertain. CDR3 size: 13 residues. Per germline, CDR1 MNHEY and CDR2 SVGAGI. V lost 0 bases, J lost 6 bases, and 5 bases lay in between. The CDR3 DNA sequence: TGTGCCAGCAGTTACTCTTCATCCGGGGAGCTGTTTTTT. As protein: CASSYSSSGELFF.

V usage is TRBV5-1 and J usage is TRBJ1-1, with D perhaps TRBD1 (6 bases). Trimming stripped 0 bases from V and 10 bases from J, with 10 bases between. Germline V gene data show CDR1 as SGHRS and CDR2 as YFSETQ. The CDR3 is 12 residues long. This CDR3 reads CASSLEQGVAFF. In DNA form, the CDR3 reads TGCGCCAGCAGCTTGGAACAGGGAGTAGCTTTCTTT. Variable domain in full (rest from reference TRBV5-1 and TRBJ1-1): KAGVTQTPRYLIKTRGQQVTLSCSPISGHRSVSWYQQTPGQGLQFLFEYFSETQRNKGNFPGRFSGRQFSNSRSEMNVSTLELGDSALYLCASSLEQGVAFFGQGTRLTVV.

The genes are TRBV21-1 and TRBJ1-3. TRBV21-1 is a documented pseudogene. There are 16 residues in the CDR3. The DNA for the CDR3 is TGTGCCAGCAGCACCCGAACGGACTATGGGGGAAACACCATATATTTT. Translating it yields CASSTRTDYGGNTIYF.

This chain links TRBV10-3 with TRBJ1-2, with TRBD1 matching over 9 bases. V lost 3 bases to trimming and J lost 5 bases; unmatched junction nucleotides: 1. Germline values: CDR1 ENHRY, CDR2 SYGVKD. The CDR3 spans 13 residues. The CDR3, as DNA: TGTGCCATCAGTGAAGGGACAGGGTATGGCTACACCTTC. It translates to CAISEGTGYGYTF.

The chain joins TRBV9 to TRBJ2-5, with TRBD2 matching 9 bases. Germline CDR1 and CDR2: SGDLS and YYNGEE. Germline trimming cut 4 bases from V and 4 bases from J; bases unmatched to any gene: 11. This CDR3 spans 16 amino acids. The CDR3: CASSSIAGAGGETQYF. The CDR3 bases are TGTGCCAGCAGCTCCATAGCGGGAGCGGGTGGAGAGACCCAGTACTTC.

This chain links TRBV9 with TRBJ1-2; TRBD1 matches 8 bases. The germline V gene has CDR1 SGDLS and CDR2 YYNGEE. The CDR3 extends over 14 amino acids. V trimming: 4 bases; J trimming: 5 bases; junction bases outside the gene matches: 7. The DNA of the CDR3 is TGTGCCAGCAGCAAAACAGGGGGGGTTTATGGCTACACCTTC. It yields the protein CASSKTGGVYGYTF.

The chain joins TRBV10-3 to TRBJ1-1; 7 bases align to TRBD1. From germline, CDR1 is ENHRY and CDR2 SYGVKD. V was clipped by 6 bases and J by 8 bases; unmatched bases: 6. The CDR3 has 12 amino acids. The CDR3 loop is CAISHGQAEAFF. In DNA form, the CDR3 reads TGTGCCATCAGCCACGGACAGGCCGAAGCTTTCTTT.

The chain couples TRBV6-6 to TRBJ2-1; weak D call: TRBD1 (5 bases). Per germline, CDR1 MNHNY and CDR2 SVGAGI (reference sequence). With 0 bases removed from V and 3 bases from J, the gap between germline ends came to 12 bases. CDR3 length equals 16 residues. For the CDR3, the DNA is TGTGCCAGCAGTTACTCGGGGCATGGGGTCTACAATGAGCAGTTCTTC. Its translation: CASSYSGHGVYNEQFF.

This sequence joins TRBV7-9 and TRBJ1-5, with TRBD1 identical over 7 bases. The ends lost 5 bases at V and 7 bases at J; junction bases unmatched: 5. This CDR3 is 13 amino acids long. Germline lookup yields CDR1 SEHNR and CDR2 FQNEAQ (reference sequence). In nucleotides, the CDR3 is TGTGCCAGCAGCAAAACAGGGGACCAGCCCCAGCATTTT. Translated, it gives CASSKTGDQPQHF.

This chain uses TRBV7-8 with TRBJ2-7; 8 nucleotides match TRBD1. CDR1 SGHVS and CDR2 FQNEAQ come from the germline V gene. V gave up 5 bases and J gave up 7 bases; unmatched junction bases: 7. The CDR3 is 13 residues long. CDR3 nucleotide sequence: TGTGCCAGCAGCCGAGGACAGGGTCGGGAGCAGTACTTC. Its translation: CASSRGQGREQYF. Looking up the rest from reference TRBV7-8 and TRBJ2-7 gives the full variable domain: GAGVSQSPRYKVAKRGQDVALRCDPISGHVSLFWYQQALGQGPEFLTYFQNEAQLDKSGLPSDRFFAERPEGSVSTLKIQRTQQEDSAVYLCASSRGQGREQYFGPGTRLTVT.

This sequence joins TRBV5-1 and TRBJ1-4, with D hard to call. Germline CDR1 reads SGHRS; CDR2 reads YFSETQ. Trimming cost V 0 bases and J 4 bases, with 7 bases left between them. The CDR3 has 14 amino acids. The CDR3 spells CASSLDGNNEKLFF. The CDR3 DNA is TGCGCCAGCAGCTTGGATGGCAATAATGAAAAACTGTTTTTT.

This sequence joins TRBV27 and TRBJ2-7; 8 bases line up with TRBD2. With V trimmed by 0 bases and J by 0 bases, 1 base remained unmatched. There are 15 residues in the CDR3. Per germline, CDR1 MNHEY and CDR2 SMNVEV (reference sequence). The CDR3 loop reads CASSLSSGASYEQYF. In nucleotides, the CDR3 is TGTGCCAGCAGTTTATCTAGCGGGGCCTCCTACGAGCAGTACTTC.

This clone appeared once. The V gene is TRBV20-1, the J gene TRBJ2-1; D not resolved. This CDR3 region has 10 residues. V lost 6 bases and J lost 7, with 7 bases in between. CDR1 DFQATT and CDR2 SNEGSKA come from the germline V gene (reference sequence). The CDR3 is CSAWRNEQFF. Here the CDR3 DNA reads TGCAGTGCCTGGCGGAATGAGCAGTTCTTC.

CDR3 DNA: TGTGCCAGCAGCCCCGGTCAAGGCACAGATACGCAGTATTTT. Protein product: CASSPGQGTDTQYF. This sequence joins TRBV6-5 and TRBJ2-3; D is uncertain. The germline V and J ends were trimmed by 6 bases and 1 base, with 11 bases remaining between them. The CDR3 contains 14 residues. The germline V gene has CDR1 MNHEY and CDR2 SVGAGI.

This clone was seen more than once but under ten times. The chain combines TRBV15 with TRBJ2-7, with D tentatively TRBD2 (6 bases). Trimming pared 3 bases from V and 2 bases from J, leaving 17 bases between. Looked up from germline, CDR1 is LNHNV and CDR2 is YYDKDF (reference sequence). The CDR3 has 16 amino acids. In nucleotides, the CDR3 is TGTGCCACCAGCAGGGCTCGAGTGGAGGGTACCTACGAGCAGTACTTC. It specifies CATSRARVEGTYEQYF.

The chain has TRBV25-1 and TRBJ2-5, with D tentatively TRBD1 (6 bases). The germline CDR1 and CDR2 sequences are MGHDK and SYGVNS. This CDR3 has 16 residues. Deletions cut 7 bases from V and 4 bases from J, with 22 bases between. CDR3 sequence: CASNPDRTPGTETQYF. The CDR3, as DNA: TGTGCCAGCAACCCCGACAGGACTCCCGGTACAGAGACCCAGTACTTC.

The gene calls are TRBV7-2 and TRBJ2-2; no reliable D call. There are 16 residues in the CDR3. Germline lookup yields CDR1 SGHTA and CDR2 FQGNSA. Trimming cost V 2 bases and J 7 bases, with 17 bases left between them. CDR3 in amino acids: CASSLTSRSRSGELFF. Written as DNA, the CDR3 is TGTGCCAGCAGCTTAACCAGCCGGAGCCGTAGCGGGGAGCTGTTTTTT.

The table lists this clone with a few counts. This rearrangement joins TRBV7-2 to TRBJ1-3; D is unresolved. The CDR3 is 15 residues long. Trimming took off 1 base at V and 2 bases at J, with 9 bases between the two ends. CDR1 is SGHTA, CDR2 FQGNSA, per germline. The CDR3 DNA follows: TGTGCCAGCAGCTTAGTCCGAGGGCCTGGAAACACCATATATTTT. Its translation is CASSLVRGPGNTIYF.

CDR3 sequence reads: CASSLAGLVRETQYF. Written as DNA, the CDR3 is TGCGCCAGCAGCTTGGCAGGTCTGGTCCGAGAGACCCAGTACTTC. The V call is TRBV5-1, the J call TRBJ2-5; unclear D gene. There are 15 residues in the CDR3. Trimming stripped 0 bases from V and 4 bases from J, with 13 bases between. Looked up from germline, CDR1 is SGHRS and CDR2 is YFSETQ.

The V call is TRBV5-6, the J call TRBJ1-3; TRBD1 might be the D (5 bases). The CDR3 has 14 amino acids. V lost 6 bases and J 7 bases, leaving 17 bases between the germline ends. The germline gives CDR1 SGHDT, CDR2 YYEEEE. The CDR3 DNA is TGTGCCAGCACCCCGACAGTGCGGGGGAACACCATATATTTT. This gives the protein CASTPTVRGNTIYF.

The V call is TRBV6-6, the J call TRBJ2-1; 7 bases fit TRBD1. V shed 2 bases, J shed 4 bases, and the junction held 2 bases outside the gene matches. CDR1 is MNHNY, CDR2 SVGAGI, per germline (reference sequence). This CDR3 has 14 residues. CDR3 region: CASSYDRAYNEQFF. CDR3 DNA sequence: TGTGCCAGCAGTTACGACAGGGCGTACAATGAGCAGTTCTTC.

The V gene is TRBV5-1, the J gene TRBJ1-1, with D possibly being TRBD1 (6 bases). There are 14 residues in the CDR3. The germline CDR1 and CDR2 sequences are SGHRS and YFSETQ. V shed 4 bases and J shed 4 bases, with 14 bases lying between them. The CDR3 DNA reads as TGCGCCAGCAGCCGCGGACAGTCTTTCACTGAAGCTTTCTTT. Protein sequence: CASSRGQSFTEAFF.

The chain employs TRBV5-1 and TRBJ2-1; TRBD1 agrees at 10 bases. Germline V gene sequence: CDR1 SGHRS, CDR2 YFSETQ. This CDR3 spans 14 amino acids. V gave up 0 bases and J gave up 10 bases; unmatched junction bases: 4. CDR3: CASSLATGGGEQFF. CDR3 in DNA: TGCGCCAGCAGCTTGGCGACAGGGGGCGGCGAGCAGTTCTTC.

The CDR3 loop is CASQSGEEKLFF. The CDR3 nucleotides are TGTGCCAGCCAAAGTGGGGAGGAAAAACTGTTTTTT. The chain is built from TRBV7-9 and TRBJ1-4; D is unclear. The CDR3 length is 12 residues. The germline gives CDR1 SEHNR, CDR2 FQNEAQ (reference sequence). V was shortened by 8 bases and J by 8 bases, with 12 bases between the two germline ends. The complete variable domain, with remaining parts taken from reference TRBV7-9 and TRBJ1-4, reads DTGVSQNPRHKITKRGQNVTFRCDPISEHNRLYWYRQTLGQGPEFLTYFQNEAQLEKSRLLSDRFSAERPKGSFSTLEIQRTEQGDSAMYLCASQSGEEKLFFGSGTQLSVL.

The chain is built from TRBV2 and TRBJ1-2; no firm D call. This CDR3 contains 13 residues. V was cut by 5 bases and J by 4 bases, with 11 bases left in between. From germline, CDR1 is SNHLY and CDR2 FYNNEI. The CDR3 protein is CASSHTALYGYTF. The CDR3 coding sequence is TGTGCCAGCAGTCATACAGCACTCTATGGCTACACCTTC.

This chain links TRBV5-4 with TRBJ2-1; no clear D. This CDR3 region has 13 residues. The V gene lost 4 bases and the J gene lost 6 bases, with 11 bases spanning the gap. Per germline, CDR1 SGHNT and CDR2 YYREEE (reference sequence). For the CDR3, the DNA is TGTGCCAGCAGCCCACTTGGTCGCAATGAGCAGTTCTTC. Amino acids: CASSPLGRNEQFF.